The 5 T cell receptor beta chains presented below share a single source sample, sequenced in a study of identifying expanded T cells in peripheral blood (dated by TCRdb to the late 2010s). The library came from the immunoSEQ multiplex PCR assay. As stored in TCRdb, this immuneACCESS dataset retains in-frame rearrangements with V and J assigned. A fraction of the clones does not appear; measured against another copy, unresolved V genes explain less than half of the discrepancy, and the remainder lacks a known reason. Present in this sample are approximately 100,000 clones, 88% of which were seen just once. The biggest ten clones account for 4% of the sample. Sequencing was done on a sample of blood. The receptor set was obtained from a person aged 18 to 70 in good health.

The V and J genes are TRBV5-4 and TRBJ2-7, with 9 bases aligning to TRBD2. V lost 0 bases to trimming and J lost 3 bases; unmatched junction nucleotides: 4. CDR3 length: 15 amino acids. Germline CDR1 and CDR2: SGHNT and YYREEE (reference sequence). The CDR3 DNA reads TGTGCCAGCAGCTTGGCTGCGGGGGGGGACTACGAGCAGTACTTC. Protein: CASSLAAGGDYEQYF.

The chain couples TRBV4-1 to TRBJ2-1; 7 bases line up with TRBD2. CDR1 and CDR2 (germline): MGHRA, YSYEKL. Trimming at V came to 1 base and at J to 0 bases, leaving 3 bases not matched to a gene. The CDR3 runs 16 residues. CDR3 region: CASSQGAGVSYNEQFF. CDR3 coding DNA: TGCGCCAGCAGCCAAGGGGCGGGAGTCTCCTACAATGAGCAGTTCTTC.

The rearrangement joins TRBV28 to TRBJ2-1, with 12 bases fitting TRBD2. From germline, CDR1 is MDHEN and CDR2 SYDVKM. The ends lost 4 bases at V and 0 bases at J; junction bases unmatched: 7. This CDR3 has 18 amino acids. CDR3 loop: CASSSGLAGSPSYNEQFF. Written as DNA, the CDR3 is TGTGCCAGCAGTTCCGGACTAGCGGGATCCCCCTCCTACAATGAGCAGTTCTTC.

V usage is TRBV5-5 and J usage is TRBJ1-1, with D possibly TRBD1 on 6 matching bases. Germline V gives CDR1 SGHKS, CDR2 YYEKEE (reference sequence). The CDR3 is 14 amino acids. V lost 5 bases to trimming and J lost 2 bases, with 13 bases between them. The CDR3 DNA sequence: TGTGCCAGCAGGGAACAGGGTTCTAACACTGAAGCTTTCTTT. This sequence encodes CASREQGSNTEAFF.

The chain uses TRBV6-4 and TRBJ2-2, with 7 bases fitting TRBD1. V lost 2 bases, J lost 2 bases, and 2 bases stayed unmatched. The V gene's germline CDR1 is MRHNA and CDR2 SNTAGT. The CDR3 has 15 residues. CDR3 region: CASSDRQGNTGELFF. Written as DNA, the CDR3 is TGTGCCAGCAGTGACCGACAGGGCAACACCGGGGAGCTGTTTTTT.